These 13 T cell receptor beta chains originate from one sample sequenced in a study of early T cells in non-severe SARS-CoV-2 infection. TCRdb analysed the 5' RACE reads with MiXCR anew, one entry per CDR3 protein. The table records about 52,000 distinct CDR3 sequences, 6% to 7% of them present only once. The sample taken for sequencing was whole blood. The receptors come from an adult who was a healthcare worker with PCR-confirmed SARS-CoV-2 infection or an uninfected control (not recorded which).

Turning to this clonotype: A read error may produce the germline difference seen at one junction end. The chain joins TRBV28 to TRBJ1-6, with D possibly TRBD1 on 5 matching bases. The CDR3 is 13 amino acids. CDR1 and CDR2 from the germline V gene are MDHEN and SYDVKM. The CDR3 DNA reads TGTGCCAGCAGGCTAACAGGAGAATCACCCCTCCATTTT. This gives the protein CASRLTGESPLHF. The whole variable domain, filled in from reference TRBV28 and TRBJ1-6, reads DVKVTQSSRYLVKRTGEKVFLECVQDMDHENMFWYRQDPGLGLRLIYFSYDVKMKEKGDIPEGYSVSREKKERFSLILESASTNQTSMYLCASRLTGESPLHFGNGTRLTVT.

The V call is TRBV7-8, the J call TRBJ2-2; D may be TRBD2 (5 bases). Germline V lookup: CDR1 SGHVS, CDR2 FQNEAQ. The CDR3 has 13 amino acids. V lost 0 bases, J lost 7 bases, and 6 bases lay in between. CDR3 sequence (DNA): TGTGCCAGCAGCTTAGCGGCGGGCGGGGAGCTGTTTTTT. Protein: CASSLAAGGELFF.

This clonotype was seen a few times. This chain connects TRBV12-3 or TRBV12-4 to TRBJ1-1, with no clear D. Trimming took off 5 bases at V and 1 base at J, with 11 bases between the two ends. CDR3 length: 14 amino acids. CDR3 protein: CASSLRPRNTEAFF. The DNA for the CDR3 is TGTGCCAGCAGTCTCCGGCCGCGGAACACTGAAGCTTTCTTT.

The chain uses TRBV7-6 and TRBJ2-3; D unclear. The germline V gene encodes CDR1 SGHVS and CDR2 FNYEAQ. The CDR3 has 14 amino acids. V lost 5 bases, J lost 3 bases, and 12 bases lay in between. CDR3 residues: CASSPSQVTDTQYF. The CDR3 bases are TGTGCCAGCAGCCCCTCCCAGGTGACAGATACGCAGTATTTT.

In its sample, this clonotype was seen many times. V is TRBV20-1 and J is TRBJ2-3; the D call may be TRBD1 or TRBD2 (5 bases each). CDR1 and CDR2 from the germline V gene are DFQATT and SNEGSKA (reference sequence). This CDR3 comprises 11 residues. V gave up 6 bases and J gave up 4 bases, with 8 bases separating them. The CDR3 DNA reads TGCAGTGCCCGGGGCCCAGATACGCAGTATTTT. Translated, it gives CSARGPDTQYF.

Turning to this clonotype: With a much larger clone just one base away, this may be a read error. Without the conserved terminal phenylalanine or tryptophan, this CDR3 likely stems from a read error. The DNA is omitted, as the CDR3 cannot be located on it reliably, and the CDR3 follows TCRdb's listing. V usage is TRBV5-1 and J usage is TRBJ1-1. Germline loops: CDR1 SGHRS, CDR2 YFSETQ. The CDR3 comprises 15 residues, both ends counted. CDR3 loop: CASSSSSAGNTEVFL.

This clonotype occurred a few times. The rearrangement joins TRBV6-6 to TRBJ2-2; 11 bases line up with TRBD2. The V gene's germline CDR1 is MNHNY and CDR2 SVGAGI (reference sequence). The trim removed 6 bases at V and 1 base at J, leaving 7 bases unmatched. There are 17 residues in the CDR3. Written as DNA, the CDR3 is TGTGCCAGCAGCCAACCCGGGACTAGCGGGAACACCGGGGAGCTGTTTTTT. It yields the protein CASSQPGTSGNTGELFF.

The chain is built from TRBV5-1 and TRBJ1-6; the D is unclear. Germline lookup yields CDR1 SGHRS and CDR2 YFSETQ. This CDR3 has 15 residues. The germline V and J ends were trimmed by 4 bases and 5 bases, with 13 bases remaining between them. The CDR3 nucleotides read TGCGCCAGCAGCCCCCTGGGGTCTGATAATTCACCCCTCCACTTT. Amino acids: CASSPLGSDNSPLHF.

V is TRBV14 and J is TRBJ1-1; D uncertain. Germline values: CDR1 SGHDN, CDR2 FVKESK. This CDR3 spans 16 amino acids. Trimming cost V 3 bases and J 3 bases, with 17 bases left between them. CDR3 bases: TGTGCCAGCAGCCAGAGGACGCTCAACGGGGACACTGAAGCTTTCTTT. Residues: CASSQRTLNGDTEAFF.

The chain has TRBV10-3 and TRBJ1-6; D not resolved. CDR1 and CDR2 (germline): ENHRY, SYGVKD. The CDR3 is 14 amino acids. V lost 2 bases to trimming and J lost 6 bases, with 8 bases between them. For the CDR3, the DNA is TGTGCCATCAGTGAGGGCAGATCTAATTCACCCCTCCACTTT. Encoded protein: CAISEGRSNSPLHF.

This clonotype was seen ten or more times. The chain combines TRBV9 with TRBJ1-1; weak D call: TRBD1 (6 bases). Germline CDR1 reads SGDLS; CDR2 reads YYNGEE. There are 12 residues in the CDR3. Trimming removed 7 bases from V and 3 bases from J, with 10 bases in between. The CDR3 sequence is CASGDRYTEAFF. The CDR3 DNA is TGTGCCAGCGGAGACAGGTACACTGAAGCTTTCTTT.

This clonotype has ten or more counts. J is TRBJ1-6 and V is TRBV20-1; D is uncertain. Germline lookup yields CDR1 DFQATT and CDR2 SNEGSKA (reference sequence). The V end lost 1 base, the J end lost 7 bases, and 14 bases lay between the germline ends. The CDR3 contains 15 residues. The CDR3 spells CSARVEVGENSPLHF. The CDR3 region has the DNA TGCAGTGCTAGAGTCGAGGTTGGGGAAAATTCACCCCTCCACTTT.

This clonotype was counted only a few times. The rearrangement uses TRBV6-6 and TRBJ1-2, with 10 bases fitting TRBD1. The V gene end was trimmed by 6 bases and the J gene end by 3 bases; junction bases not matched to a gene: 4. This CDR3 region has 14 residues. Per the germline V gene, CDR1 is MNHNY and CDR2 is SVGAGI (reference sequence). Here the CDR3 reads CASSRQGADYGYTF. The CDR3 bases are TGTGCCAGCAGCAGACAGGGGGCTGACTATGGCTACACCTTC.